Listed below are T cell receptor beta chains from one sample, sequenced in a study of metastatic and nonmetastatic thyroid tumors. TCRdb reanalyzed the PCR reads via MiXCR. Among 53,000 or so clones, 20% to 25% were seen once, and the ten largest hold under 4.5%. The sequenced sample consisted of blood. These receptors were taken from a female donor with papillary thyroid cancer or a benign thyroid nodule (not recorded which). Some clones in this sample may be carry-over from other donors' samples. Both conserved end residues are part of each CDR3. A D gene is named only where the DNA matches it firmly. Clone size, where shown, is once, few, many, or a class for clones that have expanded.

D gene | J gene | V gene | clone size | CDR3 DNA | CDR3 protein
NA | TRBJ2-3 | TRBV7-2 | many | TGTGCCAGCAGCTTAGAGGCTATACATACGCAGTATTTT | CASSLEAIHTQYF
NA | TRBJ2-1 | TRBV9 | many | TGTGCCAGCAGCCCCCGTATAGGCAGCACCTACAATGAGCAGTTCTTC | CASSPRIGSTYNEQFF
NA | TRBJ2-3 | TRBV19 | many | TGTGCCAGTAGTATATGGGGCGGGGGACACACAGATACGCAGTATTTT | CASSIWGGGHTDTQYF
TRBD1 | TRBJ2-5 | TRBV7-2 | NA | TGTGCCAGCAGCTTTAGAACAGGGGTAGAGGCCCAGTACTTC | CASSFRTGVEAQYF
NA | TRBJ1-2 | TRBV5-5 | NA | TGTGCCAGCAGCTTGGGGCAGGTCGCTAACTATGGCTACACCTTC | CASSLGQVANYGYTF
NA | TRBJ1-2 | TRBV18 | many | TGTGCCAGCTCATCCGGCGCGGGAGACTATGGCTACACCTTC | CASSSGAGDYGYTF
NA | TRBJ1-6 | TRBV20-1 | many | TGCAGTGCTAGAGATCTTGGAGAAGACCATTCACCCCTCCACTTT | CSARDLGEDHSPLHF
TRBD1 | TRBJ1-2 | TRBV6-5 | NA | TGTGCCAGGAGCTACAACAGGGGGAGCTATGGCTTCACCTTC | CARSYNRGSYGFTF
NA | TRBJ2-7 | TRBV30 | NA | TGTGCCTGGAGTGTGAGAGGCTACGATCATTACTTC | CAWSVRGYDHYF
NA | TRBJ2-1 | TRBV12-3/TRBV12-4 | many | TGTGCCAGCAGAATGGGGCTAGCGACGAGTGAGCAGTTCTTC | CASRMGLATSEQFF
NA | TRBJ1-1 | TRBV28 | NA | TGTGCCAGCAGATACAGTACAGGGTCGAGCGCTTTCTTT | CASRYSTGSSAFF
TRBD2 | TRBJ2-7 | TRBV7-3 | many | TGTGCCAGCAGCCTGACTAGCGGGAGCCTCTACGAGCAGTACTTC | CASSLTSGSLYEQYF
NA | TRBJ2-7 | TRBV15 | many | TGTGCCACCAGCAGTCAAACAGGGATCGAGCAGTACTTC | CATSSQTGIEQYF
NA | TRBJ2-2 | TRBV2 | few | TGTGCCAGCAGGGGGGGCGGTAACACCGGGGAGCTGTTTTTT | CASRGGGNTGELFF
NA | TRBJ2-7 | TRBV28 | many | TGTGCCAGCATCCAGAACTCCTACGAGCAGTACTTC | CASIQNSYEQYF
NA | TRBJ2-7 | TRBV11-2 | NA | TGTGCCAGCAGCCCCACAGCTGCCGGGTTGTGGCGCGATCAGTACTTC | CASSPTAAGLWRDQYF